This T cell receptor beta chain is drawn from a study of T cell responses to AZD1222 COVID-19 vaccine. Study background: Second-dose schedules of about 4 or about 12 weeks were combined.

Assay: immunoSEQ multiplex PCR; the TCRdb copy retains only in-frame clones and omits some. The table shows about 120,000 clones, with roughly 87% occurring only once. V was cut by 6 bases and J by 3 bases, with 14 bases left in between. CDR1 is MNHEY, CDR2 SVGAGI, per germline. This CDR3 spans 14 amino acids. This specimen consisted of peripheral blood, obtained on day 0 of AZD1222 vaccination. This sequence joins TRBV6-5 and TRBJ1-2; perhaps TRBD1 as D (6 bases). The sequence was obtained from an adult in good health. The chain's CDR3 is CASRVPGQDYGYTF. CDR3 coding DNA: TGTGCCAGCAGGGTTCCGGGACAAGACTATGGCTACACCTTC.